A selection of T cell receptor beta chains follows, all from one sample in a study of radiation and T cells in renal cell carcinoma. Here immunoSEQ multiplex PCR was the method, and the copy in TCRdb shows in-frame clones only, minus some. The sample lists around 86,000 clones, 86% occurring once. The specimen comprised blood, sampled from a patient whose treatment included radiotherapy and nephrectomy. The receptors stem from a woman aged 50 to 65 with renal cell carcinoma. The CDR3 runs from the conserved cysteine through the conserved F or W. A D gene is named only where the DNA matches it firmly. Size values are once, few and many counts, or a class for expanded clones, and some rows have none.

D gene: TRBD2
J gene: TRBJ2-1
V gene: TRBV4-2
clone size: -
CDR3 DNA: TGTGCCAGCAGCCAAGCTACTAGCGGGTCCTACAATGAGCAGTTCTTC
CDR3 protein: CASSQATSGSYNEQFF

D gene: TRBD2
J gene: TRBJ2-3
V gene: TRBV11-1
clone size: once
CDR3 DNA: TGTGCCAGCAGCTTTAGCGGGAGTCGCACAGATACGCAGTATTTT
CDR3 protein: CASSFSGSRTDTQYF

D gene: -
J gene: TRBJ1-1
V gene: TRBV5-1
clone size: -
CDR3 DNA: TGCGCCAGCAGCTTGCGCGTTCAGAACACTGAAGCTTTCTTT
CDR3 protein: CASSLRVQNTEAFF

D gene: -
J gene: TRBJ1-1
V gene: TRBV5-1
clone size: medium-sized
CDR3 DNA: TGCGCCAGCAGCTTGAATTTCGGCAGCGGCACTGAAGCTTTCTTT
CDR3 protein: CASSLNFGSGTEAFF

D gene: TRBD2
J gene: TRBJ2-2
V gene: TRBV7-2
clone size: few
CDR3 DNA: TGTGCCAGCAGCTCGGAGCGGGGGGGCTATTCCGGGGAGCTGTTTTTT
CDR3 protein: CASSSERGGYSGELFF

D gene: -
J gene: TRBJ2-1
V gene: TRBV5-1
clone size: -
CDR3 DNA: TGCGCCAGCAGCTTGGAAGGAAGGGGTGAGGACAATGAGCAGTTCTTC
CDR3 protein: CASSLEGRGEDNEQFF

D gene: -
J gene: TRBJ1-1
V gene: TRBV9
clone size: -
CDR3 DNA: TGTGCCAGCAGCATGAATCCGGAGAACACTGAAGCTTTCTTT
CDR3 protein: CASSMNPENTEAFF

D gene: TRBD2
J gene: TRBJ2-1
V gene: TRBV2
clone size: -
CDR3 DNA: TGTGCCAGCCTCCAAGCGGGGGGTATCTACAATGAGCAGTTCTTC
CDR3 protein: CASLQAGGIYNEQFF

D gene: -
J gene: TRBJ2-7
V gene: TRBV14
clone size: -
CDR3 DNA: TGTGCCAGCAGCCAATATCGAGCTTCCCCCTACGAGCAGTACTTC
CDR3 protein: CASSQYRASPYEQYF

D gene: -
J gene: TRBJ2-7
V gene: TRBV15
clone size: -
CDR3 DNA: TGTGCCACCAGCAGAGATCCGGGGGGCGGGTACGAGCAGTACTTC
CDR3 protein: CATSRDPGGGYEQYF